The 23 T cell receptor beta chains reported below all come from one sample, sequenced in a study of OX40 agonist ivuxolimab in advanced cancers. Profiled with immunoSEQ multiplex PCR; TCRdb holds only in-frame clones, not every one. The data hold 45,000 to 55,000 clones, with 94% observed a single time. Sequenced here: CD4+ or CD8+ T cells sorted from blood, sampled in a trial of the OX40 agonist ivuxolimab. These receptors originate from an adult with an advanced solid tumor such as melanoma, head and neck, liver or kidney cancer.

In DNA, the CDR3 is TGTGCCAGCGGACTAGCGGGAGCGACTGAGCAGTTCTTC. As protein: CASGLAGATEQFF. This rearrangement joins TRBV5-8 to TRBJ2-1; 13 bases are shared with TRBD2. The CDR3 length is 13 residues. The V segment lost 7 bases and the J segment 9 bases; nucleotides outside the gene matches: 4. Per germline, CDR1 SGHTS and CDR2 YDEGEE.

This chain joins TRBV27 and TRBJ2-5; TRBD1 might be the D (6 bases). CDR1 and CDR2 from the germline V gene are MNHEY and SMNVEV (reference sequence). V shed 7 bases and J shed 1 base, with 13 bases lying between them. CDR3 length equals 14 residues. DNA of the CDR3: TGTGCCAGCAAATCGGACAGCCTCCAAGAGACCCAGTACTTC. It yields the protein CASKSDSLQETQYF.

This clone counts as medium-sized. The chain carries TRBV12-5 and TRBJ2-1; TRBD2 is a possible D gene (7 bases). CDR1 and CDR2 (germline): LGHNT, FRNRAP. The CDR3 runs to 15 residues. Trimming pared 1 base from V and 9 bases from J, leaving 16 bases between. The CDR3 loop reads CASGLDGGPFGEQFF. DNA for the CDR3: TGTGCTAGTGGTTTGGACGGGGGGCCGTTTGGTGAGCAGTTCTTC.

This chain links TRBV11-3 with TRBJ2-3, with D perhaps assigned TRBD1 or TRBD2 (5 bases each). CDR3 size: 14 residues. Deletions cut 5 bases from V and 9 bases from J, with 18 bases between. Germline V gives CDR1 SGHNT, CDR2 YENEEA. CDR3 amino acids: CASSPENEGLTQYF. The DNA for the CDR3 is TGTGCCAGCAGCCCCGAAAATGAGGGGCTCACGCAGTATTTT.

The V and J genes are TRBV19 and TRBJ2-5; D might be TRBD1 (7 bases). The germline CDR1 and CDR2 sequences are LNHDA and SQIVND (reference sequence). Trimming stripped 8 bases from V and 4 bases from J, with 14 bases between. The CDR3 loop spans 13 amino acids. As DNA, the CDR3 is TGTGCCAGTGCGACAGGGACTTCAGAGACCCAGTACTTC. It specifies CASATGTSETQYF.

This rearrangement joins TRBV30 to TRBJ2-1; a weak D match, TRBD2 (5 bases). This CDR3 is built from 14 residues. Per germline, CDR1 GTSNPN and CDR2 SVGIG (reference sequence). V dropped 2 bases and J dropped 0 bases, with 8 bases sitting between them. Here the CDR3 DNA reads TGTGCCTGGAGTTGGGGAGACTCCTACAATGAGCAGTTCTTC. Translated, it gives CAWSWGDSYNEQFF. The variable domain in full, completed from reference TRBV30 and TRBJ2-1, reads SQTIHQWPATLVQPVGSPLSLECTVEGTSNPNLYWYRQAAGRGLQLLFYSVGIGQISSEVPQNLSASRPQDRQFILSSKKLLLSDSGFYLCAWSWGDSYNEQFFGPGTRLTVL.

The V and J genes are TRBV29-1 and TRBJ2-1; 7 nucleotides match TRBD2. V gave up 6 bases and J gave up 12 bases; unmatched junction bases: 8. The CDR3 runs 11 residues. Germline CDR1 reads SQVTM; CDR2 reads ANQGSEA. The CDR3 sequence: CSVPVAGVQFF. CDR3 bases: TGCAGCGTCCCTGTGGCGGGAGTGCAGTTCTTC.

This chain links TRBV19 with TRBJ2-7; D remains unclear. This CDR3 has 13 amino acids. Trimming stripped 5 bases from V and 2 bases from J, with 10 bases between. CDR1 LNHDA and CDR2 SQIVND come from the germline V gene (reference sequence). Written as DNA, the CDR3 is TGTGCCAGTAGTGGGCCTTCCACCTACGAGCAGTACTTC. This translates into CASSGPSTYEQYF.

V and J are TRBV7-9 and TRBJ1-5; 7 positions match TRBD1. CDR1 and CDR2 from the germline V gene are SEHNR and FQNEAQ (reference sequence). The CDR3 totals 14 residues. V gave up 7 bases and J gave up 3 bases; unmatched junction bases: 6. The CDR3 nucleotides read TGTGCCAGCAACCCGGACAGGATCAATCAGCCCCAGCATTTT. Translating gives CASNPDRINQPQHF.

The chain combines TRBV9 with TRBJ2-3; D is uncertain. Germline assignment: CDR1 SGDLS and CDR2 YYNGEE. The V gene lost 3 bases and the J gene lost 6 bases, with 11 bases spanning the gap. This CDR3 comprises 13 residues. DNA for the CDR3: TGTGCCAGCAGCGGGGATGGTGCGGATACGCAGTATTTT. Amino acid sequence: CASSGDGADTQYF.

CDR3 loop: CASSLTGGVNEQYF. CDR3 in DNA: TGCGCCAGCAGCTTGACAGGGGGAGTCAACGAGCAGTACTTC. This chain joins TRBV5-1 and TRBJ2-7; 8 nucleotides line up with TRBD1. The CDR3 extends over 14 amino acids. V lost 1 base and J lost 5; bases outside the gene matches: 5. The germline gives CDR1 SGHRS, CDR2 YFSETQ.

This chain joins TRBV30 and TRBJ2-7; D is undetermined. The V and J ends lost 0 bases and 3 bases respectively, with 12 bases between them. The CDR3 loop spans 14 amino acids. Germline-derived CDR1 and CDR2 are GTSNPN and SVGIG (reference sequence). Written as DNA, the CDR3 is TGTGCCTGGAGTGTAGAAGGATCCTTCTACGAGCAGTACTTC. Protein: CAWSVEGSFYEQYF.

CDR3 residues: CASSMWGDQPQHF. CDR3 in DNA: TGTGCCAGTAGTATGTGGGGCGATCAGCCCCAGCATTTT. The chain couples TRBV19 to TRBJ1-5; perhaps TRBD1 as D (5 bases). Germline lookup yields CDR1 LNHDA and CDR2 SQIVND (reference sequence). The V end was cut by 3 bases, the J end by 5 bases, with 8 bases between. The length of the CDR3 is 13 residues. Using reference TRBV19 and TRBJ1-5 for the parts outside the CDR3, the full variable domain is DGGITQSPKYLFRKEGQNVTLSCEQNLNHDAMYWYRQDPGQGLRLIYYSQIVNDFQKGDIAEGYSVSREKKESFPLTVTSAQKNPTAFYLCASSMWGDQPQHFGDGTRLSIL.

This clone was seen once. The chain combines TRBV27 with TRBJ2-7, with D possibly being TRBD2 (6 bases). Trimming left V 5 bases short and J 2 bases short, with 16 bases between. The CDR3 loop spans 15 amino acids. CDR1 MNHEY and CDR2 SMNVEV come from the germline V gene (reference sequence). The CDR3 here is CASSPAGTGTYEQYF. In DNA, the CDR3 is TGTGCCAGCAGTCCAGCCGGGACTGGGACCTACGAGCAGTACTTC.

The rearrangement joins TRBV27 to TRBJ2-1; 7 bases map to TRBD2. Trimming removed 10 bases from V and 4 bases from J; junction bases left unmatched: 4. This CDR3 has 12 residues. Germline-derived CDR1 and CDR2 are MNHEY and SMNVEV (reference sequence). CDR3 in amino acids: CATAGGYNEQFF. CDR3 DNA: TGTGCCACAGCCGGGGGGTACAATGAGCAGTTCTTC.

The J gene is TRBJ2-2, the V gene TRBV7-9; no firm D call. Trimming took off 0 bases at V and 5 bases at J, with 19 bases between the two ends. Germline V lookup: CDR1 SEHNR, CDR2 FQNEAQ (reference sequence). CDR3 length: 18 residues. CDR3 sequence reads: CASSLAVRDPSRTGELFF. CDR3 nucleotide sequence: TGTGCCAGCAGCTTAGCGGTAAGGGATCCATCTAGGACCGGGGAGCTGTTTTTT.

The CDR3 spells CASKPQGSSYNEQFF. The CDR3 DNA follows: TGTGCCAGCAAACCACAGGGGAGCTCCTACAATGAGCAGTTCTTC. The V and J genes are TRBV28 and TRBJ2-1, with 7 bases lining up with TRBD1. Germline V gene data show CDR1 as MDHEN and CDR2 as SYDVKM. V lost 7 bases, J lost 0 bases, and 6 bases stayed unmatched. The CDR3 is 15 amino acids.

This rearrangement joins TRBV30 to TRBJ2-5, with D possibly matching TRBD2 (7 bases). This CDR3 has 12 amino acids. Germline V CDR1 and CDR2: GTSNPN, SVGIG (reference sequence). The germline V and J ends were trimmed by 8 bases and 5 bases, with 15 bases remaining between them. CDR3 DNA: TGTGCCGGGGGGGTGGGGGCGGAGACCCAGTACTTC. It specifies CAGGVGAETQYF.

This sequence joins TRBV15 and TRBJ2-5; D remains ambiguous. Germline assignment: CDR1 LNHNV and CDR2 YYDKDF (reference sequence). Trimming removed 0 bases at V and 5 bases at J, with 7 bases between. The CDR3 consists of 13 residues. In DNA form, the CDR3 reads TGTGCCACCAGCAGAGACCGTGGGGAGACCCAGTACTTC. Protein sequence: CATSRDRGETQYF.

The chain joins TRBV7-8 to TRBJ2-7, with D possibly being TRBD2 (7 bases). Trimming left V 5 bases short and J 1 base short, with 18 bases between. The CDR3 length is 16 residues. Germline lookup yields CDR1 SGHVS and CDR2 FQNEAQ. This CDR3 reads CASSLGGGLPSYEQYF. CDR3 nucleotide sequence: TGTGCCAGCAGCCTAGGAGGGGGACTACCATCCTACGAGCAGTACTTC.

V gene TRBV27 combines with J gene TRBJ2-7; perhaps TRBD2 as D (6 bases). Deletions cut 1 base from V and 8 bases from J, with 15 bases between. Germline CDR1 is MNHEY and CDR2 is SMNVEV (reference sequence). The CDR3 runs 14 residues. Here the CDR3 reads CASSLLGGAPQQYF. The CDR3 nucleotides read TGTGCCAGCAGTTTATTGGGAGGCGCTCCCCAGCAGTACTTC.

This rearrangement joins TRBV10-2 to TRBJ1-2; maybe TRBD1 (5 bases). CDR1 and CDR2 (germline): WSHSY, SAAADI. The CDR3 runs to 15 residues. Trimming left V 7 bases short and J 2 bases short, with 17 bases between. Here the CDR3 DNA reads TGCGCCAGCAAATTCGAGGGACCCATCAACTATGGCTACACCTTC. This sequence encodes CASKFEGPINYGYTF.

The rearrangement uses TRBV28 and TRBJ2-7; 8 nucleotides align to TRBD2. CDR3 length equals 14 residues. The germline V gene has CDR1 MDHEN and CDR2 SYDVKM. Unmatched junction bases numbered 7, after V lost 6 bases and J lost 3 bases. The CDR3 DNA reads TGTGCCAGCAGCCCGGGGGGGGTGGACTACGAGCAGTACTTC. Translation: CASSPGGVDYEQYF.